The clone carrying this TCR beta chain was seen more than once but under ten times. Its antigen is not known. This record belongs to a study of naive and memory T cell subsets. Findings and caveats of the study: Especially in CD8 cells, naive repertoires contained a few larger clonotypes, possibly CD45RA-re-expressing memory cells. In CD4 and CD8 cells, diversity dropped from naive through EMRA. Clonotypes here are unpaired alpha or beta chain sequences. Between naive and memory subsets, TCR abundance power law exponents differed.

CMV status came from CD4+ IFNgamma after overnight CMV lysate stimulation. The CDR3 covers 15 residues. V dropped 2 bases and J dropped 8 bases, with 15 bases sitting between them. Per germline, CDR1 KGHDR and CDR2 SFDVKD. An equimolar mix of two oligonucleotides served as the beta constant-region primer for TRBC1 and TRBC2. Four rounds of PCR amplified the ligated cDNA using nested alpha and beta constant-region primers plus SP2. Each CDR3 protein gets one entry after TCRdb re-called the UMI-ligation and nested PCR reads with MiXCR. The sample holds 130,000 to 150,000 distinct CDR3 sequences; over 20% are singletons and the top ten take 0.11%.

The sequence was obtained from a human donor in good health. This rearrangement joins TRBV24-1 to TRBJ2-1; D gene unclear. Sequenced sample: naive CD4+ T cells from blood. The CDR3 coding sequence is TGTGCCACCAGTGATTCTACTCCGCTCAGTGATGAGCAGTTCTTC. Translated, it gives CATSDSTPLSDEQFF.